These 22 T cell receptor beta chains share one sample of origin, sequenced in a study of blood T cell repertoires in COVID-19. Sequencing used immunoSEQ multiplex PCR; TCRdb keeps in-frame clones, though not all of them. This sample has about 62,000 clones, with around 85% found just once. The specimen was peripheral blood. The receptors derive from a man in his sixties with acute or convalescent COVID-19.

V gene TRBV19 combines with J gene TRBJ1-5; D gene uncertain. The V gene's germline CDR1 is LNHDA and CDR2 SQIVND (reference sequence). Trimming removed 3 bases from V and 7 bases from J, with 16 bases in between. This CDR3 comprises 15 residues. The CDR3 DNA is TGTGCCAGTAGTATTATTTACGAGGGATACCAGCCCCAGCATTTT. Translated: CASSIIYEGYQPQHF.

This clone was counted a single time. The chain combines TRBV6-5 with TRBJ2-1; tentative D call: TRBD2 (5 bases). CDR1 is MNHEY, CDR2 SVGAGI, per germline. V dropped 6 bases and J dropped 3 bases, with 9 bases sitting between them. The CDR3 has 13 residues. For the CDR3, the DNA is TGTGCCAGCAGGGAGGACCTCTACAATGAGCAGTTCTTC. Amino acid sequence: CASREDLYNEQFF.

The chain links TRBV11-2 to TRBJ2-3; D ambiguous. The V end was cut by 0 bases, the J end by 7 bases, with 8 bases between. The CDR3 has 13 residues. CDR1 and CDR2 from the germline V gene are SGHAT and FQNNGV. DNA of the CDR3: TGTGCCAGCAGCTTAGAGGCCCCAAATACGCAGTATTTT. Its translation is CASSLEAPNTQYF.

This chain uses TRBV9 with TRBJ2-3, with 7 bases aligning to TRBD2. With 0 bases clipped from V and 10 bases from J, the junction kept 11 bases outside the gene matches. This CDR3 is built from 15 residues. Germline values: CDR1 SGDLS, CDR2 YYNGEE. The DNA of the CDR3 is TGTGCCAGCAGCGTAGAAGATCGGGGGGATAGGGCGCAGTATTTT. This gives the protein CASSVEDRGDRAQYF.

The chain carries TRBV18 and TRBJ2-3; a weak D match, TRBD2 (5 bases). Trimming pared 2 bases from V and 6 bases from J, leaving 6 bases between. This CDR3 is built from 12 residues. Germline V CDR1 and CDR2: KGHSH, LQKENI. In nucleotides, the CDR3 is TGTGCCAGCTCACCAACGGGGGATACGCAGTATTTT. This codes for CASSPTGDTQYF.

J is TRBJ2-7 and V is TRBV27; 8 bases match TRBD1. Germline V gene sequence: CDR1 MNHEY, CDR2 SMNVEV (reference sequence). The CDR3 spans 14 residues. After removal of 4 bases from V and 7 bases from J, the junction contained 9 bases not matched to a gene. The CDR3 region has the DNA TGTGCCAGCAGTTACTACCAGGGGGCCGTGGAGCAGTACTTC. As protein: CASSYYQGAVEQYF.

This clone was found once. This rearrangement joins TRBV19 to TRBJ1-2; D not resolved. Germline values: CDR1 LNHDA, CDR2 SQIVND (reference sequence). Trimming cost V 1 base and J 4 bases, with 13 bases left between them. The CDR3 loop spans 15 amino acids. CDR3 sequence (DNA): TGTGCCAGTAGTATAGCTGTCGGGATTTCCTATGGCTACACCTTC. Translating it yields CASSIAVGISYGYTF.

The chain combines TRBV13 with TRBJ2-3; 9 bases line up with TRBD2. With 4 bases clipped from V and 4 bases from J, the junction kept 9 bases outside the gene matches. From germline, CDR1 is PRHDT and CDR2 FYEKMQ (reference sequence). CDR3 size: 16 residues. CDR3 sequence reads: CASSSYSGRGADTQYF. The CDR3 DNA reads TGTGCCAGCAGCTCATATAGCGGGAGAGGCGCAGATACGCAGTATTTT.

The rearrangement uses TRBV7-9 and TRBJ2-1; 9 bases align to TRBD1. Germline CDR1 is SEHNR and CDR2 is FQNEAQ (reference sequence). The length of the CDR3 is 15 residues. V gave up 6 bases and J gave up 7 bases; unmatched junction bases: 10. The CDR3 DNA reads TGTGCCAGCAGTTATCCGGGACAGGGAAGGAATGAGCAGTTCTTC. Translated: CASSYPGQGRNEQFF.

This clone was seen more than once but under ten times. The CDR3 coding sequence is TGTGCCAGCAGTTACCCGGGACTAGCGGGCAACAATGAGCAGTTCTTC. Residues: CASSYPGLAGNNEQFF. The chain recombines TRBV11-1 with TRBJ2-1, with 12 bases aligning to TRBD2. The CDR3 extends over 16 amino acids. CDR1 SGHAT and CDR2 FQDESV come from the germline V gene (reference sequence). The junction had 8 bases not matched to a gene; V was cut back by 6 bases and J by 5 bases.

The V call is TRBV5-1, the J call TRBJ1-2; a possible D gene is TRBD1 (6 bases). CDR1 is SGHRS and CDR2 is YFSETQ in the germline V gene. V was shortened by 1 base and J by 4 bases, with 14 bases between the two germline ends. The CDR3 is 15 amino acids. The CDR3 region has the DNA TGCGCCAGCAGCTTGTGGTCAGGGGAGACCTATGGCTACACCTTC. Encoded protein: CASSLWSGETYGYTF.

V gene TRBV14 combines with J gene TRBJ1-2, with 7 bases aligning to TRBD1. Germline values: CDR1 SGHDN, CDR2 FVKESK. The CDR3 runs to 13 residues. The V and J ends lost 4 bases and 2 bases, in that order; junction bases with no gene match: 1. This CDR3 reads CASSPDRNYGYTF. The CDR3 bases are TGTGCCAGCAGCCCGGACAGGAACTATGGCTACACCTTC.

The gene calls are TRBV19 and TRBJ1-5; tentatively, D is TRBD1 (6 bases). Trimming removed 3 bases from V and 0 bases from J, with 18 bases in between. This CDR3 is built from 18 residues. Germline V lookup: CDR1 LNHDA, CDR2 SQIVND (reference sequence). The chain's CDR3 is CASSIRARGDNSNQPQHF. The CDR3 DNA reads as TGTGCCAGTAGTATTAGAGCTCGAGGGGACAATAGCAATCAGCCCCAGCATTTT.

V is TRBV9 and J is TRBJ2-2; D possibly corresponds to TRBD1 (7 bases). Germline loops: CDR1 SGDLS, CDR2 YYNGEE. CDR3 length equals 16 residues. Trimming took off 3 bases at V and 0 bases at J, with 12 bases between the two ends. CDR3 coding DNA: TGTGCCAGCAGCGGCGGGACAGAAGCGAACACCGGGGAGCTGTTTTTT. This sequence encodes CASSGGTEANTGELFF.

V usage is TRBV7-9 and J usage is TRBJ1-4; weak D call: TRBD1 (5 bases). This CDR3 is 14 amino acids long. Germline CDR1 reads SEHNR; CDR2 reads FQNEAQ (reference sequence). Trimming shortened V by 4 bases and J by 7 bases, and 13 bases separated the two germline ends. The CDR3 sequence: CASSWGQGGEKLFF. The CDR3 DNA reads as TGTGCCAGCAGCTGGGGTCAGGGTGGTGAAAAACTGTTTTTT.

The rearrangement joins TRBV7-2 to TRBJ1-3; TRBD1 matches 8 bases. Germline values: CDR1 SGHTA, CDR2 FQGNSA. The CDR3 is 15 amino acids. J was trimmed by 3 bases and V by 5 bases; bases with no gene match: 6. The CDR3 bases are TGTGCCAGCAGCCAGGACAGGGCTGGTGGAAACACCATATATTTT. Translated, it gives CASSQDRAGGNTIYF.

This clone was seen a few times. The V gene is TRBV27, the J gene TRBJ1-2; perhaps TRBD1 as D (5 bases). This CDR3 is built from 11 residues. CDR1 and CDR2 (germline): MNHEY, SMNVEV (reference sequence). V was cut by 10 bases and J by 6 bases, with 12 bases left in between. As DNA, the CDR3 is TGTGCCACCCCCAGGGCAGATGGCTACACCTTC. It encodes CATPRADGYTF.

This chain joins TRBV27 and TRBJ2-2, with TRBD2 matching over 7 bases. The CDR3 is 15 amino acids. The V gene end was trimmed by 2 bases and the J gene end by 7 bases; junction bases not matched to a gene: 7. Germline CDR1 reads MNHEY; CDR2 reads SMNVEV (reference sequence). Here the CDR3 DNA reads TGTGCCAGCAGTTTACGGCGGGAGTACAGCGGGGAGCTGTTTTTT. Its translation is CASSLRREYSGELFF.

The chain carries TRBV4-1 and TRBJ1-5; no firm D call. Germline loops: CDR1 MGHRA, CDR2 YSYEKL. The CDR3 is 13 residues long. Trimming took 4 bases from V and 3 from J, leaving 7 bases between them. CDR3 residues: CASSRRDNQPQHF. The CDR3 DNA follows: TGCGCCAGCAGCCGGCGGGACAATCAGCCCCAGCATTTT.

The V and J genes are TRBV14 and TRBJ2-2, with D maybe TRBD1 (5 bases). The germline V gene has CDR1 SGHDN and CDR2 FVKESK. The CDR3 sequence is 15 residues long. Trimming removed 1 base from V and 7 bases from J, with 13 bases in between. CDR3 residues: CASSQGGRFRGELFF. CDR3 nucleotide sequence: TGTGCCAGCAGCCAAGGGGGCAGGTTCCGCGGGGAGCTGTTTTTT.

J is TRBJ1-5 and V is TRBV30, with D maybe TRBD1 (6 bases). This CDR3 has 13 amino acids. Germline CDR1 and CDR2: GTSNPN and SVGIG (reference sequence). V was shortened by 4 bases and J by 6 bases, with 13 bases between the two germline ends. CDR3 bases: TGTGCCTGGAATACAGGGAGTTTTCAGCCCCAGCATTTT. It translates to CAWNTGSFQPQHF.

The chain couples TRBV9 to TRBJ2-2; 13 bases map to TRBD2. Germline CDR1 SGDLS, CDR2 YYNGEE. Trimming at V came to 4 bases and at J to 7 bases, leaving 10 bases not matched to a gene. CDR3 length equals 17 residues. The CDR3 nucleotides read TGTGCCAGCAGCTCCACTGGACTAGCGGGAGTAGGCGGGGAGCTGTTTTTT. As protein: CASSSTGLAGVGGELFF.